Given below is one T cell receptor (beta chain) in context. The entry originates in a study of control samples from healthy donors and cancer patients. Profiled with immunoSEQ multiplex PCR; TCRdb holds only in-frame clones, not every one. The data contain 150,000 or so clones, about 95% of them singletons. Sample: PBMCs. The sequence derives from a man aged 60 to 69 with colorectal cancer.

Here the CDR3 reads CASSLGTGDEQYF. As DNA, the CDR3 is TGTGCCAGCAGTCTAGGGACAGGGGACGAGCAGTACTTC. The chain links TRBV12-3 or TRBV12-4 to TRBJ2-7, with 10 bases matching TRBD1. The V and J ends lost 5 bases and 5 bases, in that order; junction bases with no gene match: 3. The CDR3 extends over 13 amino acids.